This is a list of T cell receptor beta chains from one sample in a study of T cells in Graves' hyperthyroidism and ophthalmopathy. Each CDR3 protein gets one entry after TCRdb re-called the multiplex PCR reads with MiXCR. The sample has 480,000 or so distinct CDR3 sequences; approximately 48% are singletons. Sequencing was carried out using peripheral blood or thyroid tissue (not recorded which). The receptors originated from an adult woman with Graves' disease, either hyperthyroidism or ophthalmopathy (not recorded which). CDR3s leave out the opening cysteine and the closing phenylalanine or tryptophan. D genes are given only for firm matches.

D	V	length	J	CDR3
TRBD1	TRBV10-3	10	TRBJ2-7	AIRGGQGEQY
TRBD1	TRBV2	13	TRBJ1-2	ASRDGTESASGYT
-	TRBV19	11	TRBJ1-5	ASSESQWETQH
-	TRBV19	13	TRBJ2-5	ASSLARHGEETQY
-	TRBV28	9	TRBJ2-5	ASSAKWTQY
-	TRBV6-4	13	TRBJ1-1	ASSDRGSFLTEAF
-	TRBV24-1	13	TRBJ1-3	ATSDSAGSGNTIY
-	TRBV7-2	13	TRBJ2-7	ASSVASGLSYEQY
-	TRBV4-1	13	TRBJ1-1	ASRHIDRLHTEAF
TRBD1	TRBV7-9	13	TRBJ2-7	ASSFTRDRNYEQY
TRBD1	TRBV7-2	13	TRBJ2-7	ASSLGDRQIYEQY
TRBD1	TRBV19	13	TRBJ2-5	ASRWDRGRQETQY
-	TRBV7-2	13	TRBJ1-1	ASSSVGRANTEAF
TRBD1	TRBV24-1	14	TRBJ1-5	ATSAGTGSGNQPQH
TRBD2	TRBV19	13	TRBJ2-2	ASTAGLAGTGELF
-	TRBV4-3	12	TRBJ2-7	ASSQVAQAYEQY
TRBD1	TRBV15	12	TRBJ2-5	ATSPRTGRETQY
TRBD2	TRBV7-8	16	TRBJ2-5	ASARSGRAISTQETQY
-	TRBV29-1	10	TRBJ2-5	SVYPARETQY
TRBD2	TRBV28	13	TRBJ2-5	ASSPTSGGQETQY
TRBD1	TRBV25-1	14	TRBJ2-5	ASSEYRGSHQETQY
-	TRBV7-2	14	TRBJ1-5	ASSHDGSGGIQPQH
-	TRBV7-8	15	TRBJ1-5	ASSSHFKGGGNQPQH
TRBD2	TRBV24-1	14	TRBJ2-5	ATGTSDPTMQETQY
TRBD2	TRBV7-8	12	TRBJ2-7	ASSYSGTSGEQY
TRBD1	TRBV9	17	TRBJ2-6	ASSPRPGTEFSGANVLT
-	TRBV6-5	11	TRBJ1-1	ASSYRLATEAF
-	TRBV29-1	9	TRBJ1-4	STLEGEKLF
-	TRBV7-3	19	TRBJ2-2	ASSLRGAPGASYANTGELF
TRBD1	TRBV6-5	16	TRBJ2-5	ASSYSSGGAVPGETQY
-	TRBV7-3	14	TRBJ1-4	ASSLTLAGEREKLF
-	TRBV9	12	TRBJ1-6	ASQGGLSNSPLH
-	TRBV29-1	13	TRBJ1-1	SARASQGANTEAF
-	TRBV7-8	13	TRBJ1-3	ASSLGPLGGNTIY